Listed here are 20 T cell receptor beta chains from one sample, sequenced in a study of T cells in localized non-small cell lung cancer. Sequenced by immunoSEQ multiplex PCR; TCRdb stores in-frame clones only, minus some. There are tens of thousands of clones in the sample; roughly 90% occur only once, and 25% to 30% lies in the top ten. The sequencing used peripheral blood, collected before any cancer treatment. Receptor source: a male donor at least 60 years old with stage I squamous cell lung carcinoma.

V usage is TRBV9 and J usage is TRBJ2-7; 9 bases align to TRBD1. V shed 4 bases and J 2 bases; nucleotides not matched to a gene: 4. The CDR3 sequence is 14 residues long. CDR1 and CDR2 from the germline V gene are SGDLS and YYNGEE. CDR3 loop: CASSPRTGAYEQYF. The CDR3 bases are TGTGCCAGCAGCCCACGGACAGGGGCCTACGAGCAGTACTTC.

The chain links TRBV19 to TRBJ1-6; 12 bases match TRBD1. V trimming: 1 base; J trimming: 10 bases; junction bases outside the gene matches: 5. The germline V gene encodes CDR1 LNHDA and CDR2 SQIVND (reference sequence). This CDR3 comprises 16 residues. CDR3 protein: CASSIGPGTGGSPLHF. CDR3 nucleotide sequence: TGTGCCAGTAGTATAGGCCCCGGGACAGGGGGCTCACCCCTCCACTTT.

The genes are TRBV9 and TRBJ1-1; tentatively, D is TRBD1 (6 bases). This CDR3 has 15 amino acids. V was shortened by 0 bases and J by 1 base, with 10 bases between the two germline ends. Germline CDR1 reads SGDLS; CDR2 reads YYNGEE. CDR3 in DNA: TGTGCCAGCAGCGTAGCGGCGGGGGCGAACACTGAAGCTTTCTTT. Translating gives CASSVAAGANTEAFF.

The V gene is TRBV6-1, the J gene TRBJ1-3, with 7 bases lining up with TRBD1. This CDR3 region has 15 residues. Germline-derived CDR1 and CDR2 are MNHNS and SASEGT. Losses at the gene ends were 4 bases for V and 2 bases for J; bases not matched to a gene: 5. CDR3 sequence: CASSASDRAGNTIYF. As DNA, the CDR3 is TGTGCCAGCAGTGCCTCTGACAGGGCTGGAAACACCATATATTTT.

The rearrangement uses TRBV7-2 and TRBJ2-7; a weak D match, TRBD1 (8 bases). V dropped 1 base and J dropped 12 bases, with 19 bases sitting between them. CDR1 is SGHTA, CDR2 FQGNSA, per germline. CDR3 length equals 14 residues. CDR3 DNA: TGTGCCAGCAGCTTAGAGCCAGGGCGGGGGACAGGGTACTTC. It specifies CASSLEPGRGTGYF.

The chain couples TRBV6-1 to TRBJ1-1; D gene uncertain. Germline CDR1 reads MNHNS; CDR2 reads SASEGT. Deletions cut 8 bases from V and 1 base from J, with 5 bases between. The CDR3 is made up of 11 amino acids. CDR3 in DNA: TGTGCCAGCGAGTGGAACACTGAAGCTTTCTTT. The encoded protein is CASEWNTEAFF.

The chain is built from TRBV7-2 and TRBJ1-2; tentative D call: TRBD1 (5 bases). CDR3 length: 14 amino acids. The V and J ends lost 4 bases and 1 base respectively, with 10 bases between them. Germline V CDR1 and CDR2: SGHTA, FQGNSA. This CDR3 reads CASSYPGLNYGYTF. For the CDR3, the DNA is TGTGCCAGCAGCTACCCGGGACTTAACTATGGCTACACCTTC.

The chain recombines TRBV11-2 with TRBJ1-5; D possibly corresponds to TRBD1 (6 bases). The V end was cut by 4 bases, the J end by 4 bases, with 11 bases between. CDR1 SGHAT and CDR2 FQNNGV come from the germline V gene. The CDR3 runs 14 residues. The CDR3 reads CASSSQGFNQPQHF. Written as DNA, the CDR3 is TGTGCCAGCAGCTCGCAGGGGTTTAATCAGCCCCAGCATTTT. Using reference TRBV11-2 and TRBJ1-5 for the parts outside the CDR3, the full variable domain is EAGVAQSPRYKIIEKRQSVAFWCNPISGHATLYWYQQILGQGPKLLIQFQNNGVVDDSQLPKDRFSAERLKGVDSTLKIQPAKLEDSAVYLCASSSQGFNQPQHFGDGTRLSIL.

V is TRBV5-3 and J is TRBJ2-7, with D perhaps matching TRBD2 (6 bases). TRBV5-3 falls under the ORF class, with uncertain function. This CDR3 is built from 14 residues. V was trimmed by 8 bases and J by 6 bases, leaving 21 bases between them. This CDR3 is CASSPWNGRSEQYF. CDR3 nucleotide sequence: TGTGCCAGCAGCCCTTGGAACGGGAGAAGCGAGCAGTACTTC.

The chain is built from TRBV9 and TRBJ2-1, with a tentative D call TRBD1 (5 bases). V was trimmed by 4 bases and J by 4 bases, leaving 15 bases between them. This CDR3 region has 15 residues. Germline V gene sequence: CDR1 SGDLS, CDR2 YYNGEE. The CDR3 region has the DNA TGTGCCAGCAGCTCAGAACAGGTGACTTACAATGAGCAGTTCTTC. Encoded protein: CASSSEQVTYNEQFF.

The V gene is TRBV29-1, the J gene TRBJ2-7, with D perhaps matching TRBD2 (6 bases). CDR3 length equals 14 residues. Germline-derived CDR1 and CDR2 are SQVTM and ANQGSEA. With 6 bases removed from V and 4 bases from J, the gap between germline ends came to 19 bases. CDR3 DNA sequence: TGCAGCGTGGCAGCGGTCGGGAGATCTTACGAGCAGTACTTC. Its protein product is CSVAAVGRSYEQYF.

The CDR3 protein is CASSFGYWGREIEQYF. DNA of the CDR3: TGTGCCAGCAGTTTTGGGTACTGGGGCAGGGAAATCGAGCAGTACTTC. This chain uses TRBV6-5 with TRBJ2-7; the D gene is possibly TRBD1 (5 bases). The CDR3 sequence is 16 residues long. V was pared by 4 bases and J by 6 bases, with 22 bases between. The germline gives CDR1 MNHEY, CDR2 SVGAGI.

This clone has just a few counts. The chain joins TRBV6-5 to TRBJ2-5; 7 bases are shared with TRBD2. The CDR3 runs 15 residues. V trimming: 2 bases; J trimming: 5 bases; junction bases outside the gene matches: 8. The germline V gene encodes CDR1 MNHEY and CDR2 SVGAGI. The CDR3 here is CASSYGGGSGETQYF. The CDR3 bases are TGTGCCAGCAGTTACGGCGGGGGAAGTGGGGAGACCCAGTACTTC.

The rearrangement links TRBV7-8 to TRBJ2-7, with a weak D call TRBD1 (6 bases). This CDR3 is built from 13 residues. V was clipped by 2 bases and J by 6 bases, with 11 bases between them. Germline V gene lookup returns CDR1 SGHVS and CDR2 FQNEAQ. CDR3 sequence (DNA): TGTGCCAGCAGCTTACGTCTGGGGGCCGAGCAGTACTTC. Protein product: CASSLRLGAEQYF.

The chain recombines TRBV6-5 with TRBJ2-3, with a tentative D call TRBD1 (5 bases). Trimming removed 0 bases from V and 3 bases from J, with 10 bases in between. The CDR3 has 15 amino acids. CDR1 and CDR2 (germline): MNHEY, SVGAGI. CDR3 DNA sequence: TGTGCCAGCAGTTACTCTGGGGCCGCTACAGATACGCAGTATTTT. Its translation is CASSYSGAATDTQYF.

The chain joins TRBV18 to TRBJ1-1; 7 nucleotides line up with TRBD1. Germline V gives CDR1 KGHSH, CDR2 LQKENI. The CDR3 contains 14 residues. The V and J ends lost 8 bases and 0 bases, in that order; junction bases with no gene match: 6. The CDR3 nucleotides read TGTGCCAGCACTGGACAGGAGCTGAACACTGAAGCTTTCTTT. The encoded protein is CASTGQELNTEAFF.

V usage is TRBV5-1 and J usage is TRBJ1-3; no reliable D call. The CDR3 loop spans 16 amino acids. V lost 0 bases to trimming and J lost 2 bases, with 12 bases between them. Germline lookup yields CDR1 SGHRS and CDR2 YFSETQ. The CDR3 DNA reads TGCGCCAGCAGCTTGGGGTCAGCCGACCCTGGAAACACCATATATTTT. This encodes CASSLGSADPGNTIYF.

V gene TRBV7-2 combines with J gene TRBJ2-1; 8 bases align to TRBD2. With 0 bases clipped from V and 7 bases from J, the junction kept 5 bases outside the gene matches. The CDR3 covers 15 residues. The germline CDR1 and CDR2 sequences are SGHTA and FQGNSA. The CDR3, as DNA: TGTGCCAGCAGCTTAGCGCCACTAGCGGCGAATGAGCAGTTCTTC. Amino acid sequence: CASSLAPLAANEQFF.

The chain links TRBV25-1 to TRBJ1-1; 10 bases are a match to TRBD1. V shed 6 bases and J 8 bases; nucleotides not matched to a gene: 6. The CDR3 loop spans 13 amino acids. Germline V gene sequence: CDR1 MGHDK, CDR2 SYGVNS. CDR3 nucleotide sequence: TGTGCCAGCAGCGGACAGGGGGGGGCGGAAGCTTTCTTT. Its protein is CASSGQGGAEAFF.

The chain links TRBV4-3 to TRBJ1-2; D unresolved. The V end lost 4 bases, the J end lost 1 base, and 10 bases lay between the germline ends. Germline lookup yields CDR1 LGHNA and CDR2 YSLEER. The CDR3 covers 14 residues. The CDR3 coding sequence is TGCGCCAGCAGCCCAGCCCAGCATAACTATGGCTACACCTTC. It translates to CASSPAQHNYGYTF.